This TCR beta chain appears in the sequencing data of a study of shared clonotypes between healthy human individuals. Recent vaccinations or acute infections were absent in the healthy HIV-negative adult donors. As concerns this clone: Other DNA sequences in this specimen translate into the identical CDR3.

The method was immunoSEQ multiplex PCR; TCRdb's version includes in-frame clones alone and lacks a portion of them. This table has approximately 1.5 million clones, approximately 98% appearing once. The receptor was derived from a man aged 25-45 years in good health. The sequenced sample consisted of naive CD4+ T cells sorted from blood. Described subset: CD45RA+ positively selected.

CDR3 loop: CASSLGGSSYNEQFF. For the CDR3, the DNA is TGCGCCAGCAGCTTAGGGGGCTCTTCCTACAATGAGCAGTTCTTC. The chain is built from TRBV5-1 and TRBJ2-1, with 7 positions matching TRBD1. The germline CDR1 and CDR2 sequences are SGHRS and YFSETQ. CDR3 length: 15 residues. The ends lost 2 bases at V and 1 base at J; junction bases unmatched: 3.